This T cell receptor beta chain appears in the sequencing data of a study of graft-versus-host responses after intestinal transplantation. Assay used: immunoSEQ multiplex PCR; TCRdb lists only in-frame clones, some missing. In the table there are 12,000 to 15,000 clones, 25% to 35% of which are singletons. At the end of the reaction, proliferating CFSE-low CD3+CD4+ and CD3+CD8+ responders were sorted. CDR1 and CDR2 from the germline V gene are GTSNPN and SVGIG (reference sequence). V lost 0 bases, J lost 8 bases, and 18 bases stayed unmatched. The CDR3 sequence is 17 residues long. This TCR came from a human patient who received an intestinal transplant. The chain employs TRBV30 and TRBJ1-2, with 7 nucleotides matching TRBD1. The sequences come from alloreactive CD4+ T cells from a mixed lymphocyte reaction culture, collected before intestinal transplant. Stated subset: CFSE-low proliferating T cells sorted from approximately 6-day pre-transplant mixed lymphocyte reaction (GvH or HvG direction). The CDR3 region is CAWSVPWDSLRPFGYTF. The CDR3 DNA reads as TGTGCCTGGAGTGTACCCTGGGACAGTCTTAGGCCTTTCGGCTACACCTTC.